The 20 T cell receptor beta chains given below trace back to one sample, sequenced in a study of response to subunit inactivated influenza vaccine. One entry per CDR3 protein, called by TCRdb with MiXCR from the RT-PCR reads. The sample has 650,000 to 800,000 distinct CDR3 sequences; 11% to 15% are singletons. The input for sequencing was PBMCs from blood, taken 14 to 15 days before vaccination. The receptors shown here come from a middle-aged man who received an inactivated influenza vaccine.

V is TRBV29-1 and J is TRBJ2-5; 7 positions match TRBD1. Per the germline V gene, CDR1 is SQVTM and CDR2 is ANQGSEA. This CDR3 is 12 amino acids long. V shed 6 bases, J shed 5 bases, and the junction held 6 bases outside the gene matches. Written as DNA, the CDR3 is TGCAGCGTCCTGACAGGGAAGGAGACCCAGTACTTC. The encoded protein is CSVLTGKETQYF.

The chain uses TRBV4-3 and TRBJ2-5; D is perhaps TRBD2 (6 bases). The V end was cut by 0 bases, the J end by 5 bases, with 13 bases between. Germline V gene lookup returns CDR1 LGHNA and CDR2 YSLEER. The CDR3 extends over 15 amino acids. The DNA of the CDR3 is TGCGCCAGCAGCCAAGATCTTGGGGGGATGGAGACCCAGTACTTC. It codes for CASSQDLGGMETQYF.

This clonotype was seen at least ten times. The chain employs TRBV20-1 and TRBJ2-7, with a possible D match to TRBD1 (6 bases). The germline V gene has CDR1 DFQATT and CDR2 SNEGSKA (reference sequence). CDR3 size: 16 residues. Trimming left V 0 bases short and J 4 bases short, with 19 bases between. CDR3 sequence reads: CSARDRGQTFLYEQYF. DNA of the CDR3: TGCAGTGCTAGAGATCGCGGACAGACCTTCTTGTACGAGCAGTACTTC.

There are a few counts of this clonotype. The genes are TRBV12-5 and TRBJ2-1; 15 nucleotides agree with TRBD2. This CDR3 comprises 15 residues. CDR1 and CDR2 from the germline V gene are LGHNT and FRNRAP. The V gene end was trimmed by 4 bases and the J gene end by 10 bases; junction bases not matched to a gene: 5. The DNA for the CDR3 is TGTGCTAGTGGTTGGGGGGGACTAGCGGGAGGCGAGCAGTTCTTC. It is translated as CASGWGGLAGGEQFF.

J is TRBJ2-5 and V is TRBV5-1, with D perhaps assigned TRBD1 or TRBD2 (5 bases each). Germline loops: CDR1 SGHRS, CDR2 YFSETQ. Trimming took off 6 bases at V and 5 bases at J, with 14 bases between the two ends. This CDR3 is built from 13 residues. The CDR3 DNA reads as TGCGCCAGCAACCGGGACGGCGGCGAGACCCAGTACTTC. Protein product: CASNRDGGETQYF.

This clonotype was picked up one time. The chain uses TRBV2 and TRBJ2-7; tentative D call: TRBD2 (5 bases). Germline V lookup: CDR1 SNHLY, CDR2 FYNNEI. The CDR3 totals 13 residues. V gave up 4 bases and J gave up 7 bases, with 14 bases separating them. Written as DNA, the CDR3 is TGTGCCAGCAGTGCTAAGCGGTCGGTTGAGCAGTACTTC. Its translation: CASSAKRSVEQYF.

The chain carries TRBV5-5 and TRBJ1-1; D remains ambiguous. Germline loops: CDR1 SGHKS, CDR2 YYEKEE (reference sequence). V lost 2 bases and J lost 0, with 11 bases in between. The CDR3 has 15 amino acids. The CDR3: CASSLLNTLNTEAFF. CDR3 sequence (DNA): TGTGCCAGCAGCTTATTAAACACACTGAACACTGAAGCTTTCTTT.

This chain uses TRBV7-2 with TRBJ2-6, with D unclear. Trimming removed 3 bases from V and 0 bases from J, with 9 bases in between. Germline V gene data show CDR1 as SGHTA and CDR2 as FQGNSA. This CDR3 contains 16 residues. The CDR3 DNA reads as TGTGCCAGCAGCTTGGGTAGATACTCTGGGGCCAACGTCCTGACTTTC. This encodes CASSLGRYSGANVLTF.

This clonotype has ten or more counts. The rearrangement links TRBV10-3 to TRBJ2-3, with D possibly TRBD2 on 5 matching bases. The CDR3 totals 13 residues. Germline CDR1 and CDR2: ENHRY and SYGVKD. Trimming removed 4 bases from V and 1 base from J, with 6 bases in between. The CDR3 DNA is TGTGCCATCAGTGGGACTGGCACAGATACGCAGTATTTT. Protein sequence: CAISGTGTDTQYF.

The V gene is TRBV29-1, the J gene TRBJ2-1, with D possibly being TRBD1 (6 bases). The CDR3 is 11 residues long. Germline CDR1 SQVTM, CDR2 ANQGSEA. V was cut by 5 bases and J by 12 bases, with 14 bases left in between. Written as DNA, the CDR3 is TGCAGCGTTTCACAGGGATTAGTGCAGTTCTTC. It translates to CSVSQGLVQFF.

This clonotype appeared a few times. In nucleotides, the CDR3 is TGTGCCTGGAATCGACAGGGAACGGAAGAAAAACTGTTTTTT. Its translation: CAWNRQGTEEKLFF. This sequence joins TRBV30 and TRBJ1-4, with 7 bases fitting TRBD1. J gave up 8 bases and V 4 bases, and 10 bases lay outside the gene matches. The germline V gene encodes CDR1 GTSNPN and CDR2 SVGIG (reference sequence). The CDR3 extends over 14 amino acids.

This clonotype occurred a few times. The V gene is TRBV9, the J gene TRBJ1-6; D gene ambiguous. CDR1 is SGDLS, CDR2 YYNGEE, per germline. Trimming shortened V by 0 bases and J by 3 bases, and 4 bases separated the two germline ends. The length of the CDR3 is 14 residues. In nucleotides, the CDR3 is TGTGCCAGCAGCGTAGACAGCTATAATTCACCCCTCCACTTT. This translates into CASSVDSYNSPLHF.

This clonotype turned up a few times. This chain connects TRBV28 to TRBJ2-1; 10 bases fit TRBD2. V shed 6 bases and J 2 bases; nucleotides not matched to a gene: 7. The CDR3 is 16 amino acids. CDR1 and CDR2 from the germline V gene are MDHEN and SYDVKM. CDR3 nucleotide sequence: TGTGCCAGCAGGCCCCTAGCGGGAGAGGCCTACAATGAGCAGTTCTTC. It encodes CASRPLAGEAYNEQFF.

The chain is built from TRBV12-3 or TRBV12-4 and TRBJ2-1; TRBD2 aligns across 7 bases. J was trimmed by 9 bases and V by 6 bases; bases with no gene match: 8. This CDR3 is built from 13 residues. The CDR3 DNA reads as TGTGCCAGCAGCACCACTAGCGTTGGTGAGCAGTTCTTC. Its protein product is CASSTTSVGEQFF.

The gene calls are TRBV19 and TRBJ2-1; D not certain. Germline assignment: CDR1 LNHDA and CDR2 SQIVND (reference sequence). The ends were cut back, 3 bases at V and 3 bases at J, with 6 bases in the middle. The CDR3 consists of 13 residues. Here the CDR3 reads CASSIPDYNEQFF. The CDR3 nucleotides read TGTGCCAGTAGTATCCCAGACTACAATGAGCAGTTCTTC.

Turning to this clonotype: Germline and junction disagree at one end, which may indicate a read error. The chain links TRBV28 to TRBJ2-7; D may be TRBD2 (7 bases). The CDR3 spans 15 residues. From germline, CDR1 is MDHEN and CDR2 SYDVKM. The CDR3 sequence: CASSLGGAYFYEHYF. CDR3 DNA: TGTGCCAGCAGTTTAGGGGGGGCATATTTCTACGAGCATTACTTC.

With respect to this clonotype: A junction boundary mismatches the germline segment, possibly from a read error. This chain joins TRBV12-3 or TRBV12-4 and TRBJ2-1; 7 bases match TRBD2. The CDR3 totals 14 residues. The CDR3 bases are TGTGCCAGCAGTCTAACGGGGGACTACAATGAGCAGTCCTTC. It encodes CASSLTGDYNEQSF.

The chain joins TRBV28 to TRBJ2-3; TRBD2 matches at 8 bases. This CDR3 is 15 amino acids long. Germline V lookup: CDR1 MDHEN, CDR2 SYDVKM. Losses at the gene ends were 2 bases for V and 1 base for J; bases not matched to a gene: 2. The CDR3 DNA is TGTGCCAGCAGTTTACCACTAGCGGGCACAGATACGCAGTATTTT. Translation gives CASSLPLAGTDTQYF.

J is TRBJ2-2 and V is TRBV28, with 9 positions matching TRBD2. Per the germline V gene, CDR1 is MDHEN and CDR2 is SYDVKM. CDR3 length equals 19 residues. J gave up 1 base and V 3 bases, and 12 bases lay outside the gene matches. CDR3 bases: TGTGCCAGCAGTTTCTCATCCGGCGGGAGGGGAAGGAACACCGGGGAGCTGTTTTTT. It specifies CASSFSSGGRGRNTGELFF.

This clonotype turned up a few times. The genes are TRBV4-2 and TRBJ2-5; D may match TRBD1 or TRBD2 (6 bases each). Looked up from germline, CDR1 is LGHNA and CDR2 is YNFKEQ. CDR3 size: 15 residues. The germline V and J ends were trimmed by 0 bases and 5 bases, with 13 bases remaining between them. For the CDR3, the DNA is TGTGCCAGCAGCCAAGAGGAGGGGGATGGGGAGACCCAGTACTTC. Translation gives CASSQEEGDGETQYF.